The next 22 T cell receptor beta chains were all read from a single sample in a study of identical twins. Via MiXCR, TCRdb re-called the 5' RACE reads, giving one row per CDR3 protein. This table has about 720,000 distinct CDR3 sequences, roughly 8% appearing once. This sample also belongs to another study, concerning yellow fever vaccine responses in identical twins.

The source material was PBMCs. The source is a woman between 18 and 30 years old in good health.

This clonotype was seen at least ten times. The rearrangement uses TRBV15 and TRBJ2-3; 13 nucleotides line up with TRBD2. Trimming took 6 bases from V and 4 from J; bases not matched to a gene: 10. The CDR3 covers 17 residues. Germline values: CDR1 LNHNV, CDR2 YYDKDF (reference sequence). The CDR3 nucleotides are TGTGCCACCAGTCCGCGGCAGACTAGCGGGAGGTCAGATACGCAGTATTTT. Translating gives CATSPRQTSGRSDTQYF.

This clonotype turned up a few times. V and J are TRBV11-3 and TRBJ2-1; 9 bases are shared with TRBD1. J lost 8 bases, V lost 1 base, and 6 bases had no gene match. This CDR3 region has 15 residues. The V gene's germline CDR1 is SGHNT and CDR2 YENEEA. The chain's CDR3 is CASSLGSGQGYEQFF. The CDR3 nucleotides read TGTGCCAGCAGCTTAGGGTCGGGACAGGGCTATGAGCAGTTCTTC.

This clonotype appeared many times. This chain connects TRBV6-1 to TRBJ2-1; possibly TRBD1 or TRBD2 for D (5 bases each). The V end was cut by 5 bases, the J end by 4 bases, with 18 bases between. Germline V gives CDR1 MNHNS, CDR2 SASEGT. There are 16 residues in the CDR3. The CDR3 is CASSPDPGRQYNEQFF. The CDR3, as DNA: TGTGCCAGCAGTCCTGATCCGGGACGCCAGTACAATGAGCAGTTCTTC.

There are many counts of this clonotype. The V and J genes are TRBV10-2 and TRBJ2-3; tentatively, D is TRBD2 (6 bases). V dropped 6 bases and J dropped 1 base, with 14 bases sitting between them. The germline V gene has CDR1 WSHSY and CDR2 SAAADI. There are 15 residues in the CDR3. Here the CDR3 DNA reads TGCGCCAGCAGCCCACCCGGCGGGGGCACAGATACGCAGTATTTT. Protein sequence: CASSPPGGGTDTQYF.

Only a few counts were recorded for this clonotype. J is TRBJ1-1 and V is TRBV9, with D possibly TRBD1 on 5 matching bases. V was shortened by 6 bases and J by 10 bases, with 13 bases between the two germline ends. Germline loops: CDR1 SGDLS, CDR2 YYNGEE. The CDR3 runs 11 residues. The CDR3 is CASNGPGGAFF. The CDR3 DNA reads TGTGCCAGCAATGGGCCCGGGGGAGCTTTCTTT.

A few counts support this clonotype. This rearrangement joins TRBV5-1 to TRBJ2-3; 8 bases line up with TRBD2. CDR3 length equals 16 residues. CDR1 is SGHRS and CDR2 is YFSETQ in the germline V gene. V gave up 4 bases and J gave up 3 bases; unmatched junction bases: 10. The CDR3 is CASSLALAGITDTQYF. CDR3 nucleotides: TGCGCCAGCAGCCTCGCCTTAGCGGGGATTACAGATACGCAGTATTTT.

This clonotype was observed at least ten times. The chain links TRBV20-1 to TRBJ2-3; possibly TRBD2 for D (6 bases). The CDR3 length is 14 residues. The V end was cut by 0 bases, the J end by 6 bases, with 13 bases between. Germline CDR1 is DFQATT and CDR2 is SNEGSKA (reference sequence). CDR3 sequence reads: CSARDRGMMDTQYF. In nucleotides, the CDR3 is TGCAGTGCTAGAGATCGGGGGATGATGGATACGCAGTATTTT.

A word on this clonotype: A read error is possible here, since a much larger clone lies one base away. V and J are TRBV7-9 and TRBJ2-7; maybe TRBD2 (5 bases). Germline lookup yields CDR1 SEHNR and CDR2 FQNEAQ (reference sequence). The CDR3 is 13 amino acids. Between the trimmed V and J ends, which lost 0 bases and 5 bases, there was a span of 8 bases. In nucleotides, the CDR3 is TGTGCCAGCAGCTTAGCGGAGGTGGACGAGCAGTACTTC. As protein: CASSLAEVDEQYF.

In this sample, this clonotype turned up many times. The chain is built from TRBV5-1 and TRBJ2-1, with a tentative D call TRBD1 (6 bases). V was trimmed by 4 bases and J by 3 bases, leaving 17 bases between them. This CDR3 is built from 16 residues. The germline V gene has CDR1 SGHRS and CDR2 YFSETQ. The CDR3 nucleotides read TGCGCCAGCAGCCCCGGACAGAAAAACAACTACAATGAGCAGTTCTTC. The encoded protein is CASSPGQKNNYNEQFF.

In its sample, this clonotype was seen many times. J is TRBJ2-1 and V is TRBV5-1; D is unresolved. Trimming took off 0 bases at V and 9 bases at J, with 22 bases between the two ends. Germline V gene lookup returns CDR1 SGHRS and CDR2 YFSETQ. This CDR3 contains 17 residues. The CDR3 sequence is CASSLAELETHIGEQFF. The CDR3 coding sequence is TGCGCCAGCAGCTTGGCCGAGTTGGAGACCCACATCGGTGAGCAGTTCTTC.

The chain couples TRBV7-9 to TRBJ2-2; D is unclear. Per the germline V gene, CDR1 is SEHNR and CDR2 is FQNEAQ (reference sequence). Trimming left V 3 bases short and J 3 bases short, with 8 bases between. This CDR3 has 14 amino acids. The CDR3 spells CASSFDTYTGELFF. The CDR3, as DNA: TGTGCCAGCAGCTTCGACACCTACACCGGGGAGCTGTTTTTT.

This clonotype has a handful of counts. The genes are TRBV28 and TRBJ2-5; D may be TRBD2 (5 bases). V shed 4 bases and J shed 0 bases, with 15 bases lying between them. CDR1 is MDHEN, CDR2 SYDVKM, per germline. This CDR3 contains 16 residues. The CDR3 protein is CASSYGPRGYQETQYF. The CDR3 DNA is TGTGCCAGCAGTTACGGCCCTCGAGGGTACCAAGAGACCCAGTACTTC.

The chain couples TRBV29-1 to TRBJ1-1; D not certain. V was cut by 7 bases and J by 4 bases, with 16 bases left in between. Germline values: CDR1 SQVTM, CDR2 ANQGSEA. The CDR3 is 13 amino acids. CDR3 coding DNA: TGCAGCGGGGGTAGGTACGGTCGCACTGAAGCTTTCTTT. It is translated as CSGGRYGRTEAFF.

This clonotype was observed a handful of times. The CDR3 here is CASSYSPPPGLISNTGELFF. As DNA, the CDR3 is TGTGCCAGCAGTTACTCGCCCCCACCAGGGCTAATATCAAACACCGGGGAGCTGTTTTTT. The chain recombines TRBV6-2 or TRBV6-3 with TRBJ2-2, with TRBD1 as a possible D gene (5 bases). Looked up from germline, CDR1 is MNHEY and CDR2 is SVGEGT. The CDR3 is made up of 20 amino acids. V lost 0 bases, J lost 2 bases, and 22 bases lay in between.

There are many counts of this clonotype. The V and J genes are TRBV27 and TRBJ2-1, with 7 bases matching TRBD1. The CDR3 extends over 17 amino acids. V lost 1 base, J lost 4 bases, and 10 bases stayed unmatched. CDR1 is MNHEY, CDR2 SMNVEV, per germline (reference sequence). Written as DNA, the CDR3 is TGTGCCAGCAGTTTATTCGTGAGAACAGGGGCTTACAATGAGCAGTTCTTC. Translated, it gives CASSLFVRTGAYNEQFF.

This clonotype showed up just a few times. V usage is TRBV20-1 and J usage is TRBJ2-1, with D unresolved. Germline V CDR1 and CDR2: DFQATT, SNEGSKA (reference sequence). This CDR3 comprises 13 residues. CDR3 loop: CSPWLQTYNEQFF. As DNA, the CDR3 is TGCAGCCCTTGGCTCCAGACCTACAATGAGCAGTTCTTC.

CDR3 nucleotides: TGTGCCAGCAGTTTAAACCTACGACTAGCGTCGCAAGAGACCCAGTACTTC. This codes for CASSLNLRLASQETQYF. The chain is built from TRBV27 and TRBJ2-5; 8 bases fit TRBD2. Germline V gene sequence: CDR1 MNHEY, CDR2 SMNVEV (reference sequence). CDR3 size: 17 residues. J gave up 2 bases and V 2 bases, and 10 bases lay outside the gene matches.

This clonotype was seen only a few times. The V gene is TRBV7-2, the J gene TRBJ2-3; D remains ambiguous. V dropped 5 bases and J dropped 0 bases, with 12 bases sitting between them. The CDR3 spans 15 residues. CDR1 and CDR2 (germline): SGHTA, FQGNSA. In DNA, the CDR3 is TGTGCCAGCAGCCTCGGTGTGATTAGCACAGATACGCAGTATTTT. Residues: CASSLGVISTDTQYF.

The chain employs TRBV21-1 and TRBJ2-1; TRBD1, the table's D call, lacks a check against the DNA. TRBV21-1 is labeled a pseudogene. The CDR3 runs to 15 residues. In nucleotides, the CDR3 is TGTGCCAGCAGCAAGCTTATAGCCGGGTACAATGAGCAGTTCTTC. Translating gives CASSKLIAGYNEQFF.

This clonotype was picked up many times. The V and J genes are TRBV3-1 and TRBJ2-1; D possibly matches TRBD1 or TRBD2 (5 bases each). The CDR3 runs 11 residues. Germline V gene data show CDR1 as LGHDT and CDR2 as YNNKEL (reference sequence). V shed 8 bases and J shed 4 bases, with 6 bases lying between them. CDR3 sequence reads: CASGTYNEQFF. Written as DNA, the CDR3 is TGTGCCAGCGGGACGTACAATGAGCAGTTCTTC.

The genes are TRBV12-3 or TRBV12-4 and TRBJ2-7, with TRBD1 matching over 7 bases. V was clipped by 7 bases and J by 4 bases; unmatched bases: 10. CDR3 size: 14 residues. CDR3 amino acids: CASTRTGAPYEQYF. CDR3 nucleotide sequence: TGTGCCAGCACCAGAACAGGGGCACCTTACGAGCAGTACTTC.

The chain carries TRBV20-1 and TRBJ2-1; the match to TRBD2 covers 7 bases. CDR1 DFQATT and CDR2 SNEGSKA come from the germline V gene (reference sequence). Trimming took 3 bases from V and 4 from J; bases not matched to a gene: 15. The CDR3 has 17 residues. The CDR3 protein is CSASLGGRTSSYNEQFF. Here the CDR3 DNA reads TGCAGTGCTAGCCTCGGGGGACGGACTAGTTCTTACAATGAGCAGTTCTTC.